This TCR beta chain was obtained from a study of blood T cell dynamics during melanoma immunotherapy. Background on the study: First-line therapy was either pembrolizumab or nivolumab with ipilimumab for metastatic melanoma.

Study-level findings and limits: It remained unknown if the driving T cell clones were melanoma-specific.

Time point specified: pre-treatment baseline. Response was assessed by RECIST 1.1 at 12 weeks, except two rapid progressors. The CDR3 runs to 13 residues. J gave up 3 bases and V 6 bases, and 4 bases lay outside the gene matches. Looked up from germline, CDR1 is MNHEY and CDR2 is SVGAGI. Each bulk PBMC sample had roughly 0.35 ug DNA loaded. Only in-frame clones appear in the TCRdb table, and some are missing; sequencing was by immunoSEQ multiplex PCR. The data show roughly 9,500 clones, 70% to 90% seen once. Details on this clone: What it recognizes is unknown.

The sequenced sample was blood, obtained from a patient treated with checkpoint blockade. The chain carries TRBV6-5 and TRBJ1-2; 7 positions agree with TRBD1. The sequence was obtained from a human donor with melanoma. Here the CDR3 reads CASSRDSDYGYTF. The CDR3 nucleotides read TGTGCCAGCAGCCGGGACAGCGACTATGGCTACACCTTC.